This entry lists 21 T cell receptor beta chains sequenced from one sample in a study of OX40 agonist ivuxolimab in advanced cancers. Sequencing used immunoSEQ multiplex PCR; TCRdb keeps in-frame clones, though not all of them. The sample contains about 68,000 clones, roughly nine tenths of which appear only once. This specimen consisted of CD4+ or CD8+ T cells sorted from blood, obtained in a trial of the OX40 agonist ivuxolimab. These receptors were taken from an adult with an advanced solid tumor such as melanoma, head and neck, liver or kidney cancer.

The chain uses TRBV6-4 and TRBJ2-2; D call uncertain. The CDR3 is 16 amino acids. CDR1 is MRHNA, CDR2 SNTAGT, per germline. Trimming left V 0 bases short and J 4 bases short, with 12 bases between. The CDR3 loop is CASSDSFRSSTGELFF. The CDR3 DNA reads TGTGCCAGCAGTGACTCTTTCCGGAGTAGCACCGGGGAGCTGTTTTTT.

This sequence joins TRBV19 and TRBJ2-1; TRBD1 agrees at 9 bases. From germline, CDR1 is LNHDA and CDR2 SQIVND (reference sequence). The CDR3 runs to 16 residues. V was clipped by 6 bases and J by 2 bases; unmatched bases: 8. This CDR3 reads CASRATGTGPYNEQFF. The CDR3 DNA reads TGTGCCAGTAGAGCAACCGGGACAGGGCCCTACAATGAGCAGTTCTTC. Together with reference TRBV19 and TRBJ2-1, the CDR3 gives the full variable domain: DGGITQSPKYLFRKEGQNVTLSCEQNLNHDAMYWYRQDPGQGLRLIYYSQIVNDFQKGDIAEGYSVSREKKESFPLTVTSAQKNPTAFYLCASRATGTGPYNEQFFGPGTRLTVL.

This chain connects TRBV5-5 to TRBJ2-5, with D uncertain. V lost 2 bases and J lost 3, with 8 bases in between. The CDR3 has 13 residues. CDR1 is SGHKS and CDR2 is YYEKEE in the germline V gene (reference sequence). CDR3 loop: CASSFGTKETQYF. The CDR3 DNA follows: TGTGCCAGCAGCTTCGGCACCAAAGAGACCCAGTACTTC. Based on the CDR3 plus reference TRBV5-5 and TRBJ2-5, the full variable domain is DAGVTQSPTHLIKTRGQQVTLRCSPISGHKSVSWYQQVLGQGPQFIFQYYEKEERGRGNFPDRFSARQFPNYSSELNVNALLLGDSALYLCASSFGTKETQYFGPGTRLLVL.

The chain couples TRBV10-3 to TRBJ1-2; 10 nucleotides match TRBD1. The V and J ends lost 7 bases and 4 bases, in that order; junction bases with no gene match: 15. Germline V CDR1 and CDR2: ENHRY, SYGVKD. The CDR3 is made up of 17 amino acids. The CDR3 DNA is TGTGCCATCATAGGGGCCTTTGGACAGGGGGATGGCTATGGCTACACCTTC. Translated: CAIIGAFGQGDGYGYTF.

The J gene is TRBJ1-2, the V gene TRBV27; unclear D gene. The V end lost 5 bases, the J end lost 1 base, and 20 bases lay between the germline ends. Looked up from germline, CDR1 is MNHEY and CDR2 is SMNVEV (reference sequence). This CDR3 has 17 amino acids. DNA of the CDR3: TGTGCCAGCAGTATGTCCGCGTTGGCCAACTATAACTATGGCTACACCTTC. Amino acid sequence: CASSMSALANYNYGYTF.

The chain joins TRBV28 to TRBJ2-3, with D perhaps TRBD1 (6 bases). The CDR3 has 15 residues. V was clipped by 5 bases and J by 2 bases, with 14 bases between them. CDR1 is MDHEN and CDR2 is SYDVKM in the germline V gene. Written as DNA, the CDR3 is TGTGCCAGCAGTCCCCAGGGGCGTCACACAGATACGCAGTATTTT. This translates into CASSPQGRHTDTQYF.

This chain uses TRBV27 with TRBJ2-2; 9 bases are a match to TRBD2. Germline V lookup: CDR1 MNHEY, CDR2 SMNVEV (reference sequence). The V and J ends lost 6 bases and 4 bases, in that order; junction bases with no gene match: 12. The CDR3 totals 17 residues. The CDR3 is CASSPRGGRVRTGELFF. The CDR3 bases are TGTGCCAGCAGCCCCAGGGGCGGGAGGGTACGCACCGGGGAGCTGTTTTTT.

Only a few counts were recorded for this clone. The V and J genes are TRBV6-1 and TRBJ1-2; no clear D. V shed 6 bases and J shed 8 bases, with 10 bases lying between them. The CDR3 is 11 amino acids. Germline CDR1 MNHNS, CDR2 SASEGT. CDR3 in amino acids: CASSRVGGYTF. CDR3 sequence (DNA): TGTGCCAGCAGCCGAGTCGGAGGCTACACCTTC.

The chain is built from TRBV6-1 and TRBJ2-7; D possibly matches TRBD1 or TRBD2 (6 bases each). CDR3 length: 12 residues. Germline CDR1 MNHNS, CDR2 SASEGT. With 6 bases removed from V and 5 bases from J, the gap between germline ends came to 11 bases. This CDR3 is CASSVRGDEQYF. In nucleotides, the CDR3 is TGTGCCAGCAGCGTAAGGGGGGACGAGCAGTACTTC.

This sequence joins TRBV19 and TRBJ2-7; tentatively, D is TRBD1 or TRBD2 (5 bases each). Trimming left V 7 bases short and J 7 bases short, with 23 bases between. The germline gives CDR1 LNHDA, CDR2 SQIVND (reference sequence). The CDR3 consists of 15 residues. CDR3 sequence reads: CASTRGTFTPFEQYF. CDR3 DNA: TGTGCCAGTACCCGGGGCACATTTACCCCATTTGAGCAGTACTTC. Together with reference TRBV19 and TRBJ2-7, the CDR3 gives the full variable domain: DGGITQSPKYLFRKEGQNVTLSCEQNLNHDAMYWYRQDPGQGLRLIYYSQIVNDFQKGDIAEGYSVSREKKESFPLTVTSAQKNPTAFYLCASTRGTFTPFEQYFGPGTRLTVT.

This sequence joins TRBV6-6 and TRBJ2-7; the D gene is possibly TRBD1 (7 bases). With 5 bases removed from V and 4 bases from J, the gap between germline ends came to 12 bases. CDR3 length equals 13 residues. CDR1 and CDR2 from the germline V gene are MNHNY and SVGAGI (reference sequence). This CDR3 reads CASSAGQLYEQYF. The DNA of the CDR3 is TGTGCCAGCAGTGCGGGACAGCTATACGAGCAGTACTTC.

The rearrangement uses TRBV5-5 and TRBJ1-1, with TRBD1 identical over 8 bases. Germline CDR1 is SGHKS and CDR2 is YYEKEE (reference sequence). V shed 7 bases and J 1 base; nucleotides not matched to a gene: 6. This CDR3 has 14 amino acids. Here the CDR3 reads CASGRQGANTEAFF. The CDR3 DNA reads as TGTGCCAGCGGCCGTCAGGGGGCGAACACTGAAGCTTTCTTT. The variable domain in full, with the rest retrieved from reference TRBV5-5 and TRBJ1-1, is DAGVTQSPTHLIKTRGQQVTLRCSPISGHKSVSWYQQVLGQGPQFIFQYYEKEERGRGNFPDRFSARQFPNYSSELNVNALLLGDSALYLCASGRQGANTEAFFGQGTRLTVV.

V and J are TRBV30 and TRBJ2-1, with D hard to call. V was pared by 2 bases and J by 6 bases, with 14 bases between. Germline V gene data show CDR1 as GTSNPN and CDR2 as SVGIG (reference sequence). The CDR3 is 14 residues long. This chain's CDR3 is CAWSRGRSSNEQFF. CDR3 coding DNA: TGTGCCTGGAGTCGTGGGCGAAGTAGCAATGAGCAGTTCTTC.

The rearrangement joins TRBV27 to TRBJ2-1; 10 bases are a match to TRBD2. This CDR3 spans 13 amino acids. The J segment lost 3 bases and the V segment lost 10 bases, leaving 3 bases of the junction unmatched. Germline V gene data show CDR1 as MNHEY and CDR2 as SMNVEV (reference sequence). The CDR3 here is CATRTSGYNEQFF. CDR3 DNA: TGTGCCACCCGGACTAGCGGCTACAATGAGCAGTTCTTC.

The chain carries TRBV30 and TRBJ2-4; TRBD2 agrees at 10 bases. Per germline, CDR1 GTSNPN and CDR2 SVGIG (reference sequence). CDR3 length: 14 amino acids. V shed 1 base, J shed 8 bases, and the junction held 5 bases outside the gene matches. The CDR3 DNA follows: TGTGCCTGGAGTGGGGGACTAGCGTTAGACATTCAGTACTTC. Residues: CAWSGGLALDIQYF.

The chain carries TRBV7-3 and TRBJ2-2; 7 positions match TRBD1. With 4 bases clipped from V and 1 base from J, the junction kept 6 bases outside the gene matches. Looked up from germline, CDR1 is SGHTA and CDR2 is FQGTGA. This CDR3 comprises 16 residues. CDR3 loop: CASSSRTGENTGELFF. In DNA form, the CDR3 reads TGTGCCAGCAGCTCTAGGACAGGAGAGAACACCGGGGAGCTGTTTTTT.

This sequence joins TRBV9 and TRBJ1-1; D is perhaps TRBD1 (5 bases). The CDR3 extends over 15 amino acids. Germline CDR1 and CDR2: SGDLS and YYNGEE. The V gene lost 0 bases and the J gene lost 5 bases, with 14 bases spanning the gap. The CDR3 spells CASSVGDRGRTEAFF. In nucleotides, the CDR3 is TGTGCCAGCAGCGTAGGGGACCGGGGAAGGACTGAAGCTTTCTTT.

The chain combines TRBV7-8 with TRBJ1-1; possible D gene TRBD1, 5 bases. V dropped 0 bases and J dropped 7 bases, with 15 bases sitting between them. Per germline, CDR1 SGHVS and CDR2 FQNEAQ. The CDR3 runs 15 residues. CDR3 sequence reads: CASSLAAQGPFEAFF. The CDR3 DNA sequence: TGTGCCAGCAGCTTAGCAGCTCAGGGTCCCTTTGAAGCTTTCTTT.

This clone was detected only once. Other DNA sequences in the same sample also yield this CDR3. The chain is built from TRBV6-6 and TRBJ1-2; possibly TRBD1 for D (5 bases). V was shortened by 2 bases and J by 5 bases, with 6 bases between the two germline ends. Per the germline V gene, CDR1 is MNHNY and CDR2 is SVGAGI (reference sequence). This CDR3 comprises 12 residues. The CDR3 bases are TGTGCCAGCAGTTACGGGGGGTATGGCTACACCTTC. Translation: CASSYGGYGYTF.

V is TRBV7-3 and J is TRBJ2-1; no definite D call. The CDR3 has 15 residues. The germline V gene encodes CDR1 SGHTA and CDR2 FQGTGA. Trimming removed 4 bases at V and 5 bases at J, with 15 bases between. CDR3 nucleotide sequence: TGTGCCAGCAGCTCCCAGCGCCATAGAAACAATGAGCAGTTCTTC. Its translation is CASSSQRHRNNEQFF. Filled out from reference TRBV7-3 and TRBJ2-1, the complete variable domain reads GAGVSQTPSNKVTEKGKYVELRCDPISGHTALYWYRQSLGQGPEFLIYFQGTGAADDSGLPNDRFFAVRPEGSVSTLKIQRTERGDSAVYLCASSSQRHRNNEQFFGPGTRLTVL.

V is TRBV25-1 and J is TRBJ1-2; TRBD1 matches at 8 bases. Germline CDR1 is MGHDK and CDR2 is SYGVNS. J lost 8 bases, V lost 0 bases, and 5 bases had no gene match. The CDR3 totals 14 residues. The CDR3 DNA reads TGTGCCAGCAGTGAATATATATCAGGGGGCGGCTACACCTTC. As protein: CASSEYISGGGYTF.